This record looks at one T cell receptor (beta chain) sequence and its context. Its target is not known. During the collection period, no donor immune events like infections were recorded. Repertoires were generated with immunoSEQ multiplex PCR, while TCRdb's copy carries only in-frame clones and drops some. The profile covers fewer than 110,000 clones, with around 85% appearing a single time and roughly 15% taken by the ten largest. The data derive from a study of identifying expanded T cells in peripheral blood. With 0 bases removed from V and 9 bases from J, the gap between germline ends came to 12 bases. The CDR3 has 15 amino acids. The germline CDR1 and CDR2 sequences are KGHSH and LQKENI. Findings and limits, study-wide: Across healthy donors, higher total template counts meant significantly greater roughly 2-week count variance. Technical replicates showed roughly 1.2 changed clones; about two weeks about 16.4; four weeks 19.

The TCR sequence derives from a person aged 18 to 75 in good health. J is TRBJ1-6 and V is TRBV18; D is possibly TRBD1 (5 bases). The sequenced sample was blood. The CDR3 nucleotides read TGTGCCAGCTCACCACCGACGGGGGGTGCTTCACCCCTCCACTTT. This gives the protein CASSPPTGGASPLHF.